These T cell receptor beta chains were read from a single sample in a study of regulatory T cells in long-lasting Graves disease. MiXCR, applied by TCRdb to the multiplex PCR reads, yields one record per CDR3 protein. The sample includes a few hundred thousand distinct CDR3 sequences, approximately 23% of them seen just once. The material sequenced was peripheral blood mononuclear cells (PBMCs), taken when the disease was refractory, from a patient treated with antithyroid drugs. These receptors originate from a woman between 40 and 50 years old with Graves disease. Each CDR3 is given with its conserved first and last residue. A D gene is named only where the DNA matches it firmly. Clone size is given for some rows only: seen once, a few or many times, or a class if the clone is expanded.

j_gene | abundance | d_gene | v_gene | CDR3aa | CDR3nt
TRBJ2-2 | - | - | TRBV7-2 | CASSWLAEANTGELFF | TGTGCCAGCAGCTGGTTAGCGGAGGCGAACACCGGGGAGCTGTTTTTT
TRBJ2-2 | - | - | TRBV6-2/TRBV6-3 | CASTTRGGELFF | TGTGCCAGCACTACACGGGGCGGGGAGCTGTTTTTT
TRBJ2-7 | few | - | TRBV30 | CAWSKSVFYEQYF | TGTGCCTGGAGTAAATCGGTTTTCTACGAGCAGTACTTC
TRBJ1-4 | many | TRBD1 | TRBV28 | CASSPLQGANEKLFF | TGTGCCAGCAGTCCCCTACAGGGGGCTAATGAAAAACTGTTTTTT
TRBJ2-5 | - | - | TRBV5-1 | CASSLTVGEETQYF | TGCGCCAGCAGCTTGACAGTGGGGGAAGAGACCCAGTACTTC
TRBJ2-7 | - | - | TRBV7-9 | CASSLGGFSDYPGYF | TGTGCCAGCAGCTTAGGGGGTTTTTCGGATTACCCAGGGTACTTC
TRBJ2-7 | - | - | TRBV20-1 | CSAMDTYSYEQYF | TGCAGTGCTATGGACACCTACTCCTACGAGCAGTACTTC
TRBJ2-3 | - | TRBD2 | TRBV12-3/TRBV12-4 | CASSPRTSANTDTQYF | TGTGCCAGCAGTCCTCGGACTAGCGCTAACACAGATACGCAGTATTTT
TRBJ1-1 | many | - | TRBV2 | CASSAVPGNTEAFF | TGTGCCAGCAGTGCGGTGCCAGGGAACACTGAAGCTTTCTTT
TRBJ1-1 | - | - | TRBV5-1 | CASSLAGGNTEAFF | TGCGCCAGCAGCTTGGCCGGGGGGAACACTGAAGCTTTCTTT
TRBJ2-5 | many | - | TRBV6-5 | CASSYPLWETQYF | TGTGCCAGCAGTTACCCTCTTTGGGAGACCCAGTACTTC